This T cell receptor beta chain was sequenced during a study of T-cell reconstitution after alpha-beta-depleted transplantation in children. Unique molecular identifiers were built into the TCRbeta library. From the PCR reads, TCRdb called clonotypes with MiXCR, one entry per CDR3 protein. This table has 200,000 to 250,000 distinct CDR3 sequences, roughly 9% appearing once. The ends were cut back, 0 bases at V and 0 bases at J, with 7 bases in the middle. The CDR3 loop spans 15 amino acids. CDR1 and CDR2 from the germline V gene are KGHDR and SFDVKD. This specimen was PBMCs from the stem cell graft donor, taken from the stem cell graft. The origin of this receptor is a human donor who donated a stem cell graft to a child with acute lymphoblastic leukemia. J is TRBJ1-1 and V is TRBV24-1; tentative D call: TRBD1 (5 bases). CDR3: CATSDLTGLNTEAFF. The CDR3 DNA is TGTGCCACCAGTGATTTGACAGGATTGAACACTGAAGCTTTCTTT.